This TCR beta chain was sequenced for a study of vaccination and CD4 T cells after COVID-19. Once obtained from cultured CD4+ T cells, the DNA was sequenced using the Oncomine TCR Beta short-read assay. From the PCR reads, TCRdb called clonotypes with MiXCR, one entry per CDR3 protein. The table records about 11,000 distinct CDR3 sequences, 55% to 70% of them present only once. Treatment: approximately nine-day PBMC culture with coronavirus spike peptide pools or control peptides (ViraFEST assay). In germline, CDR1 is SNHLY, CDR2 FYNNEI. The CDR3 loop spans 15 amino acids. Trimming removed 3 bases at V and 2 bases at J, with 13 bases between. On this clonotype itself: Its cognate antigen is unknown.

The chain combines TRBV2 with TRBJ1-2, with TRBD1 as a possible D gene (5 bases). This TCR was recovered from a human donor who had recovered from COVID-19. The sequenced sample was CD4+ T cells from blood, cultured in vitro. CDR3 DNA sequence: TGTGCCAGCAGTGATGGGGCATCCAACAACTATGGCTACACCTTC. Translated, it gives CASSDGASNNYGYTF.